Following are 18 T cell receptor beta chains from one sample sequenced in a study of blood T cell repertoires in COVID-19 (dated by TCRdb to about 2020). Libraries were prepared through the immunoSEQ multiplex PCR assay. Imported from immuneACCESS, the table was reduced by TCRdb to in-frame sequences with V and J called. These copies leave out some clones; in studies compared against another copy, an unresolved V gene accounts for under half, and the cause of the remainder is not known. The table for this sample lists approximately 300,000 clones; more than 70% of them were counted only once. The ten largest make up around 6.6% of the sample. Sample: peripheral blood. The receptors shown here come from a young man who had recovered from COVID-19.

V usage is TRBV7-9 and J usage is TRBJ1-1; D gene unclear. The germline CDR1 and CDR2 sequences are SEHNR and FQNEAQ (reference sequence). The CDR3 is 12 residues long. The V end lost 8 bases, the J end lost 1 base, and 8 bases lay between the germline ends. This CDR3 is CASSYGNTEAFF. Written as DNA, the CDR3 is TGTGCCAGCTCCTACGGGAACACTGAAGCTTTCTTT.

CDR3 region: CASSLTPGETYEQYF. The CDR3 region has the DNA TGCGCCAGCAGCTTGACACCCGGAGAGACCTACGAGCAGTACTTC. The chain combines TRBV5-1 with TRBJ2-7; no clear D. Deletions cut 1 base from V and 2 bases from J, with 13 bases between. The germline CDR1 and CDR2 sequences are SGHRS and YFSETQ. The CDR3 totals 15 residues.

The chain carries TRBV20-1 and TRBJ2-3, with D possibly matching TRBD2 (6 bases). CDR1 and CDR2 (germline): DFQATT, SNEGSKA (reference sequence). The V and J ends lost 3 bases and 6 bases respectively, with 19 bases between them. This CDR3 spans 15 amino acids. CDR3: CSASLGGPLPDTQYF. Written as DNA, the CDR3 is TGCAGTGCTAGTCTCGGAGGGCCCCTACCTGATACGCAGTATTTT.

The DNA of the CDR3 is TGTGCCAGCAGAACGACGGGGGAGACCCAGTACTTC. It yields the protein CASRTTGETQYF. This chain joins TRBV11-1 and TRBJ2-5; TRBD2 might be the D (5 bases). Looked up from germline, CDR1 is SGHAT and CDR2 is FQDESV (reference sequence). Trimming left V 6 bases short and J 5 bases short, with 10 bases between. This CDR3 comprises 12 residues.

The rearrangement joins TRBV7-2 to TRBJ1-2, with 8 positions matching TRBD1. In germline, CDR1 is SGHTA, CDR2 FQGNSA. The CDR3 has 14 residues. J gave up 8 bases and V 4 bases, and 9 bases lay outside the gene matches. The CDR3: CASSSRQGALGYTF. The DNA for the CDR3 is TGTGCCAGCAGCTCCCGGCAGGGGGCTTTAGGCTACACCTTC. The full variable domain, its missing parts supplied by reference TRBV7-2 and TRBJ1-2, is GAGVSQSPSNKVTEKGKDVELRCDPISGHTALYWYRQSLGQGLEFLIYFQGNSAPDKSGLPSDRFSAERTGGSVSTLTIQRTQQEDSAVYLCASSSRQGALGYTFGSGTRLTVV.

The J gene is TRBJ1-2, the V gene TRBV6-5, with TRBD1 matching 7 bases. CDR1 is MNHEY and CDR2 is SVGAGI in the germline V gene. J gave up 7 bases and V 6 bases, and 14 bases lay outside the gene matches. The CDR3 is 15 amino acids. This CDR3 is CASSQSSGHRGGYTF. The CDR3 nucleotides are TGTGCCAGCAGCCAAAGCTCGGGACACAGGGGTGGCTACACCTTC.

The chain employs TRBV27 and TRBJ1-2; no definite D call. Between the trimmed V and J ends, which lost 2 bases and 4 bases, there was a span of 11 bases. The CDR3 covers 14 residues. CDR1 and CDR2 (germline): MNHEY, SMNVEV (reference sequence). The CDR3 sequence is CASSLDSRSYGYTF. The DNA for the CDR3 is TGTGCCAGCAGTTTAGATAGTAGATCCTATGGCTACACCTTC.

The rearrangement uses TRBV7-6 and TRBJ1-4; 10 nucleotides align to TRBD1. From germline, CDR1 is SGHVS and CDR2 FNYEAQ. This CDR3 is 15 amino acids long. Germline trimming cut 6 bases from V and 8 bases from J; bases unmatched to any gene: 9. The CDR3 nucleotides read TGTGCCAGCAGTCTCACCGGGACAGGGGACGAAAAACTGTTTTTT. Amino acids: CASSLTGTGDEKLFF.

The gene calls are TRBV5-8 and TRBJ2-1; D is uncertain. Germline V gene sequence: CDR1 SGHTS, CDR2 YDEGEE. The CDR3 is 15 residues long. V was trimmed by 4 bases and J by 0 bases, leaving 11 bases between them. The CDR3 DNA follows: TGTGCCAGCAGCGTCGGGTCGGTCTCCTACAATGAGCAGTTCTTC. It codes for CASSVGSVSYNEQFF.

This chain uses TRBV5-1 with TRBJ2-7; D is perhaps TRBD1 (5 bases). V was cut by 2 bases and J by 1 base, with 13 bases left in between. This CDR3 region has 15 residues. Germline V gene data show CDR1 as SGHRS and CDR2 as YFSETQ. The CDR3 is CASSFVGVGSYEQYF. In DNA form, the CDR3 reads TGCGCCAGCAGCTTTGTAGGGGTGGGGTCCTACGAGCAGTACTTC.

The J gene is TRBJ2-1, the V gene TRBV7-9; possible D gene TRBD1, 6 bases. The germline V gene has CDR1 SEHNR and CDR2 FQNEAQ (reference sequence). V lost 1 base and J lost 7, with 23 bases in between. CDR3 size: 18 residues. The CDR3 region has the DNA TGTGCCAGCAGCTTAGACCCCTCGAGCAGGGGCAGGAGGAATGAGCAGTTCTTC. Protein product: CASSLDPSSRGRRNEQFF.

The chain carries TRBV10-3 and TRBJ2-2; D remains ambiguous. The germline V gene encodes CDR1 ENHRY and CDR2 SYGVKD. This CDR3 is built from 16 residues. V was shortened by 6 bases and J by 3 bases, with 17 bases between the two germline ends. CDR3 sequence (DNA): TGTGCCATCAGGCCCCTGAGCTCCTCGGACACCGGGGAGCTGTTTTTT. This sequence encodes CAIRPLSSSDTGELFF.

The V and J genes are TRBV7-2 and TRBJ2-3; 9 bases align to TRBD2. This CDR3 contains 15 residues. V lost 4 bases and J lost 3; bases outside the gene matches: 5. Germline CDR1 reads SGHTA; CDR2 reads FQGNSA. The CDR3, as DNA: TGTGCCAGCAGCTCGGGGGGACTAGCAACAGATACGCAGTATTTT. Protein product: CASSSGGLATDTQYF.

In regard to this clone: Mismatch with germline at one junction end may stem from a read error. The V and J genes are TRBV12-3 or TRBV12-4 and TRBJ2-7; TRBD2 is a possible D gene (5 bases). The CDR3 spans 13 residues. Written as DNA, the CDR3 is TGTGCCAGCAGTCCCCTACTAGTTTACGAGCGGTACTTC. Translated: CASSPLLVYERYF.

The V and J genes are TRBV5-6 and TRBJ2-7; D might be TRBD1 (5 bases). V was clipped by 4 bases and J by 12 bases, with 23 bases between them. The CDR3 loop spans 14 amino acids. In germline, CDR1 is SGHDT, CDR2 YYEEEE. Written as DNA, the CDR3 is TGTGCCAGCAGCCAGGGCACACCCGGAGCCGATCCGTACTTC. Translation gives CASSQGTPGADPYF.

The chain is built from TRBV3-1 (or the pseudogene TRBV3-2) and TRBJ2-5; possible D gene TRBD1, 6 bases. V shed 6 bases and J shed 4 bases, with 18 bases lying between them. CDR1 is LGHDT and CDR2 is YNNKEL in the germline V gene (reference sequence). CDR3 length: 15 residues. CDR3 sequence reads: CASRAWTVPGETQYF. The CDR3 DNA reads as TGTGCCAGCAGGGCCTGGACAGTACCGGGAGAGACCCAGTACTTC.

The table lists this clone with a few counts. V is TRBV30 and J is TRBJ2-7, with D possibly TRBD1 on 5 matching bases. The CDR3 runs to 12 residues. V was shortened by 2 bases and J by 7 bases, with 12 bases between the two germline ends. From germline, CDR1 is GTSNPN and CDR2 SVGIG (reference sequence). The CDR3 DNA reads TGTGCCTGGAGTACAGGCGCCCTTGAGCAGTACTTC. This gives the protein CAWSTGALEQYF.

The CDR3 reads CASSVNAGSHNEQFF. The CDR3, as DNA: TGCGCCAGCAGCGTTAATGCCGGGTCTCACAATGAGCAGTTCTTC. This rearrangement joins TRBV5-1 to TRBJ2-1; D is undetermined. The CDR3 length is 15 residues. V lost 4 bases to trimming and J lost 5 bases, with 16 bases between them. The germline V gene encodes CDR1 SGHRS and CDR2 YFSETQ.